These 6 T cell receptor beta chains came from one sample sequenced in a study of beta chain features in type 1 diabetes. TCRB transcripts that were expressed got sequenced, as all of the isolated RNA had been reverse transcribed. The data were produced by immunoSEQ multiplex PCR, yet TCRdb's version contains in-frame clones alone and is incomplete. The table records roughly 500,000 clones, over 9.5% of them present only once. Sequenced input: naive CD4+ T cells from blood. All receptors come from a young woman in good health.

The CDR3 loop reads CASSLQNNEKLFF. CDR3 in DNA: TGCGCCAGCAGCCTACAGAATAATGAAAAACTGTTTTTT. This chain links TRBV4-3 with TRBJ1-4; the D is unclear. V was trimmed by 4 bases and J by 4 bases, leaving 7 bases between them. CDR1 is LGHNA and CDR2 is YSLEER in the germline V gene. The CDR3 totals 13 residues.

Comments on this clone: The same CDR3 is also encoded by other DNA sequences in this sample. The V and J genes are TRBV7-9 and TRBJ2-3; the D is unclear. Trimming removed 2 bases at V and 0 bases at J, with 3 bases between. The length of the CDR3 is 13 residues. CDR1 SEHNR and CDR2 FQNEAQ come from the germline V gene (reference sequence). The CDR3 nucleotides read TGTGCCAGCAGCTTACTTAGCACAGATACGCAGTATTTT. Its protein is CASSLLSTDTQYF.

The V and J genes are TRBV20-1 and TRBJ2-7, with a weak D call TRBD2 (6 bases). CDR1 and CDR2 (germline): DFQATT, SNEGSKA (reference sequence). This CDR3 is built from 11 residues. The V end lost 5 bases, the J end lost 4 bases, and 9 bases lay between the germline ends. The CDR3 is CSAGSGYEQYV. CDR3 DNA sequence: TGCAGTGCTGGGAGCGGGTACGAGCAGTACGTC.

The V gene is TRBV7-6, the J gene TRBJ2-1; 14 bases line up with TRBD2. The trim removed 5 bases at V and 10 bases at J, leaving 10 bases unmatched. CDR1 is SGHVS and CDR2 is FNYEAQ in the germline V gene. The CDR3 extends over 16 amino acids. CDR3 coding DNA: TGTGCCAGCAGCCCAACCGGGACTAGCGGGAGCTTCGAGCAGTTCTTC. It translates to CASSPTGTSGSFEQFF.

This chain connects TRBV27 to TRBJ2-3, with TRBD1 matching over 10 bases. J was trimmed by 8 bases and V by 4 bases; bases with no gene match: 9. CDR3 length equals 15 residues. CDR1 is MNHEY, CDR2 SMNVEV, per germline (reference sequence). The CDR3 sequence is CASSYWGQGTVTQYF. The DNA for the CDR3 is TGTGCCAGCAGTTATTGGGGACAGGGGACGGTTACGCAGTATTTT.

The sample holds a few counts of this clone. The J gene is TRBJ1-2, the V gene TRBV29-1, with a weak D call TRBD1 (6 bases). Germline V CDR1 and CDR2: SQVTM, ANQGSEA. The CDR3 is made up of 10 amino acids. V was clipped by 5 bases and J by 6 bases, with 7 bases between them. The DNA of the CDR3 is TGCAGCGTTCAGGGGCATGGCTACACCTTC. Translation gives CSVQGHGYTF.